This is a list of T cell receptor beta chains from one sample in a study of blood T cell repertoires in COVID-19. Data came from immunoSEQ multiplex PCR; TCRdb stores just in-frame clones and leaves some out. Here the sample spans around 200,000 clones, 86% being singletons. The sample comprised peripheral blood. Receptor source: a man aged 65 to 79 with active or convalescent COVID-19. Each CDR3 is given without its conserved first and last residue. The order of the fields is clone size, J gene, V gene, CDR3 protein. Part of the rows lack a size; the others show once, few, many or a class for expanded clones.

>-|TRBJ2-7|TRBV15
ATSRDAGTGAYEQY
>-|TRBJ2-1|TRBV15
ATSRVGRGQGDDEQF
>-|TRBJ1-5|TRBV10-3
ATRWRDNQPQH
>-|TRBJ2-5|TRBV11-2
ASSRTRGGETQY
>-|TRBJ2-2|TRBV5-5
ASLREVNTGELF
>-|TRBJ1-6|TRBV7-2
ASSLVGTGESPLH
>-|TRBJ1-4|TRBV18
ASSPTPGQDNEKLF
>-|TRBJ2-7|TRBV25-1
ASSDGAAPYEQY
>few|TRBJ2-7|TRBV30
AWNSGKGGYEQY
>-|TRBJ2-6|TRBV7-2
ASSRDSRSSGANVLT
>-|TRBJ2-2|TRBV6-5
ASSFAGTPNTGELF
>-|TRBJ2-3|TRBV7-2
ASSLFTAGGPDTQY
>few|TRBJ1-5|TRBV10-2
ASSPSRGNQPQH
>-|TRBJ2-1|TRBV30
AWNSGGDEQF
>-|TRBJ1-1|TRBV5-1
ASSLVPQGQNTEAF
>-|TRBJ1-1|TRBV18
ASSLQTNTEAF
>-|TRBJ1-5|TRBV2
ASSADTNQPQH
>-|TRBJ2-1|TRBV15
ATSRDLRGSSFNEQF
>-|TRBJ1-1|TRBV11-2
ASSSNGGRQGIEAF
>-|TRBJ1-1|TRBV9
ASSTTWSTEAF
>once|TRBJ2-2|TRBV9
ASSVVGTANTGELF
>-|TRBJ1-6|TRBV9
ASSPHPSNNSPLH
>once|TRBJ2-7|TRBV7-8
ASSLGGGGRSSEQY
>few|TRBJ1-3|TRBV4-3
ASSHDRDRNTIY
>-|TRBJ1-2|TRBV6-2/TRBV6-3
ASSYDYSYGYT
>once|TRBJ1-5|TRBV6-2/TRBV6-3
ASSSRDSNQPQH
>once|TRBJ2-3|TRBV5-8
ASSLVGADTQY
>-|TRBJ1-2|TRBV7-9
ASSVGQFPGYT
>-|TRBJ2-7|TRBV18
ASSTLPGTGIHEQY
>-|TRBJ2-7|TRBV7-9
ASSQGQGSYEQY
>once|TRBJ2-3|TRBV7-3
ASSPKGGGLSFLTQY
>-|TRBJ2-7|TRBV28
ASSLFGTSDYEQY
>-|TRBJ2-7|TRBV5-1
ASSTGNGYEQY
>-|TRBJ2-7|TRBV5-1
ASSAPPAPPQGFSYEQY
>-|TRBJ1-2|TRBV28
ASSPGYGYT
>-|TRBJ1-2|TRBV5-1
ASSWEDRVGYT